These T cell receptor beta chains were read from a single sample in a study of beta chain features in type 1 diabetes. Sequenced by immunoSEQ multiplex PCR; TCRdb stores in-frame clones only, minus some. The repertoire holds under 450,000 clones, approximately 15% seen once, with roughly 0.036% in the top ten. Sample: naive CD4+ T cells from blood. The receptor source for this set is a young man in good health. Both conserved end residues are part of each CDR3. A D gene is named only where the DNA matches it firmly. Clone size is shown for a subset of rows, as once, few, many or a class of expanded clone.

V gene,J gene,D gene,clone size,CDR3 DNA,CDR3 protein
TRBV9,TRBJ1-1,TRBD1,few,TGTGCCAGCAGCGCTGTGGGGCAGGGGGTTGCTTTCTTT,CASSAVGQGVAFF
TRBV7-3,TRBJ2-1,-,-,TGTGCCAGCTCCAGCCTCCAGGGCGGAGATGAGCAGTTCTTC,CASSSLQGGDEQFF
TRBV9,TRBJ1-2,-,-,TGTGCCAGCAGCGTAGGGCAGGCCTCCAACTATGGCTACACCTTC,CASSVGQASNYGYTF
TRBV30,TRBJ1-2,-,many,TGTGCCTGGCGCAGGAACTATGGCTACACCTTC,CAWRRNYGYTF
TRBV27,TRBJ2-1,TRBD2,few,TGTGCCAGCAGTTTGCCCAAACTAGCGGGAGTCAACAATGAGCAGTTCTTC,CASSLPKLAGVNNEQFF
TRBV5-4,TRBJ1-5,-,few,TGTGCCAGCAGCTTGTGGGTGGCTAGCAATCAGCCCCAGCATTTT,CASSLWVASNQPQHF
TRBV7-2,TRBJ2-1,TRBD2,-,TGTGCCAGCAGTTGGACTAGCCGGGGGCAGTTCTTC,CASSWTSRGQFF
TRBV28,TRBJ1-1,-,-,TGTGCCAGCAGATTTCCGGGCAACACTGAAGCTTTCTTT,CASRFPGNTEAFF
TRBV15,TRBJ2-4,-,-,TGTGCCACCAGCAGTCCCTCGGCGGGGATCAAAAACATTCAGTACTTC,CATSSPSAGIKNIQYF
TRBV15,TRBJ2-1,TRBD2,-,TGTGCCACCAGCAGAGAACTCCAGAAGCGGGAGGGCCAGCATGAGCAGTTCTTC,CATSRELQKREGQHEQFF
TRBV30,TRBJ2-5,-,few,TGTGCCTGGAGTGTGCGAACTAGTACCGGAGAGACCCAGTACTTC,CAWSVRTSTGETQYF
TRBV10-3,TRBJ2-5,TRBD1,-,TGTGCCATCGGGGGGACAGGCCAAGAGACCCAGTACTTC,CAIGGTGQETQYF
TRBV29-1,TRBJ2-3,-,many,TGCAGCGGCCTGAGTAGGAGGGTCACAGATACGCAGTATTTT,CSGLSRRVTDTQYF
TRBV12-5,TRBJ2-3,TRBD2,few,TGTGCTAGTGGTTTGGAACTAGCGGGATCCGATACGCAGTATTTT,CASGLELAGSDTQYF
TRBV9,TRBJ2-1,-,few,TGTGCCAGCAGCGGCGCAACGGAGTTAGGCAATGAGCAGTTCTTC,CASSGATELGNEQFF
TRBV2,TRBJ2-3,-,few,TGTGCCAGCAGTGTTGACAGATCTCAAGATACGCAGTATTTT,CASSVDRSQDTQYF
TRBV4-3,TRBJ1-4,TRBD1,few,TGCGCCAGCAGCCAAGGGACAGGTGAAAAACTGTTTTTT,CASSQGTGEKLFF
TRBV5-6,TRBJ2-7,-,-,TGTGCCAGCAGCTTCGTGGGTCGACCTCGCGAGCAGTACTTC,CASSFVGRPREQYF
TRBV30,TRBJ2-3,-,-,TGTGCCTGGGGCCCGCGAATGGGGTCAAACACAGATACGCAGTATTTT,CAWGPRMGSNTDTQYF
TRBV30,TRBJ2-5,-,-,TGTGCCTGGAGTGTACTGCTAGCTGGGTCGGAGACCCAGTACTTC,CAWSVLLAGSETQYF
TRBV14,TRBJ1-2,-,-,TGTGCCAGCAGCCACTATACCGGGAGGGACTATGGCTACACCTTC,CASSHYTGRDYGYTF
TRBV7-2,TRBJ2-5,-,few,TGTGCCAGCAGCTTACCCCCCACAGGGTTAAGGGAGACCCAGTACTTC,CASSLPPTGLRETQYF
TRBV19,TRBJ1-2,TRBD1,few,TGTGCCAGCGACAGGGGGAGTTCCTATGGCTACACCTTC,CASDRGSSYGYTF